This T cell receptor beta chain is drawn from a study of CD8+CD57+ T cells in acquired aplastic anemia. For CDR3 and TCR beta VDJ profiling, genomic DNA was the template used. Using its own MiXCR run on the reads, TCRdb lists one record per CDR3 protein. The table includes over 250,000 distinct CDR3 sequences, under 60% detected once. CD8+CD57+ cell expansion had been shown by flow cytometry in patients chosen for sequencing. The CDR3 has 14 amino acids. V shed 1 base and J shed 3 bases, with 10 bases lying between them. Germline V CDR1 and CDR2: SGHNT, YYREEE (reference sequence). Comment on this clonotype: Antigen: not known.

Study-wide findings and caveats: CD8+ Simpson's diversity showed no significant patient-control difference.

Sequencing used sorted CD4+, CD8+, or CD8+CD57+ T cells (not recorded which) from PBMCs. The chain links TRBV5-4 to TRBJ1-1; weak D call: TRBD1 (6 bases). This clonotype was obtained from a human donor with aplastic anemia. The DNA of the CDR3 is TGTGCCAGCAGCTTGTGGACAGTGGACACTGAAGCTTTCTTT. Translated: CASSLWTVDTEAFF.